These T cell receptor beta chains were read from a single sample in a study of CD8+CD57+ T cells in acquired aplastic anemia. TCRdb used MiXCR to reprocess the reads, holding one entry per CDR3 protein. The sample carries just over 450,000 distinct CDR3 sequences, approximately 32% recorded once. Specimen: sorted CD4+, CD8+, or CD8+CD57+ T cells (not recorded which) from PBMCs. The receptors were sampled from a human donor with aplastic anemia. Each CDR3 is given without its conserved first and last residue. The order of the fields is V gene, J gene, D gene, clone size, CDR3 protein. D genes are given only for firm matches. Size values are once, few and many counts, or a class for expanded clones, and some rows have none.

V: TRBV20-1
J: TRBJ2-6
D: -
size: -
CDR3: SAPPPRVGANVLT

V: TRBV9
J: TRBJ2-2
D: -
size: -
CDR3: ASSPGAQNTGELF

V: TRBV20-1
J: TRBJ1-1
D: -
size: few
CDR3: SAPLLGSRNSEAF

V: TRBV19
J: TRBJ1-2
D: -
size: many
CDR3: ASTSSGQRISYT

V: TRBV10-3
J: TRBJ2-2
D: TRBD1
size: -
CDR3: ASSYMTGGGNTGELF

V: TRBV24-1
J: TRBJ2-1
D: TRBD1
size: many
CDR3: ATSDRAPGGWNNEQF

V: TRBV2
J: TRBJ1-2
D: -
size: many
CDR3: ASRQGKGNYGYT

V: TRBV7-2
J: TRBJ2-5
D: -
size: few
CDR3: ASSLMGYQETQY

V: TRBV14
J: TRBJ1-2
D: -
size: many
CDR3: ASSQDLGYGYT

V: TRBV25-1
J: TRBJ1-6
D: -
size: many
CDR3: ASSESRSNSPLH

V: TRBV2
J: TRBJ2-1
D: TRBD2
size: many
CDR3: ASRAGTSYGEQF

V: TRBV19
J: TRBJ1-2
D: -
size: few
CDR3: ASSIDQGVNT

V: TRBV12-3/TRBV12-4
J: TRBJ1-2
D: -
size: few
CDR3: ASSSRTVFIRSNYGYT

V: TRBV4-1
J: TRBJ2-4
D: -
size: -
CDR3: ASSHLDPAKNIQY

V: TRBV5-6
J: TRBJ1-5
D: -
size: few
CDR3: ASSDRRNQPQH

V: TRBV19
J: TRBJ2-7
D: TRBD1
size: -
CDR3: ASSLGTAEYEQY

V: TRBV5-4
J: TRBJ1-2
D: -
size: -
CDR3: ASTYTGNYGYT

V: TRBV25-1
J: TRBJ2-1
D: -
size: -
CDR3: ASSQVGTVNEQF

V: TRBV6-1
J: TRBJ2-7
D: -
size: -
CDR3: ASSASGQGTYEQY

V: TRBV7-2
J: TRBJ1-6
D: -
size: many
CDR3: ASSFSSRDSPLH

V: TRBV19
J: TRBJ1-2
D: -
size: -
CDR3: ASSISSPPNYGYT

V: TRBV9
J: TRBJ2-7
D: -
size: -
CDR3: ASSVGAGSYEQY

V: TRBV30
J: TRBJ1-6
D: -
size: -
CDR3: AWREGQGSSPLH

V: TRBV20-1
J: TRBJ1-2
D: -
size: many
CDR3: SASLVSYGYT

V: TRBV7-9
J: TRBJ1-2
D: TRBD1
size: many
CDR3: ASSEGTGIVYGYT

V: TRBV20-1
J: TRBJ2-3
D: -
size: -
CDR3: SARTGTGTDTQY

V: TRBV2
J: TRBJ2-7
D: TRBD2
size: -
CDR3: ASSFPGLGNEQY

V: TRBV5-1
J: TRBJ1-1
D: -
size: many
CDR3: ASSPLPEAF

V: TRBV20-1
J: TRBJ1-2
D: -
size: many
CDR3: SASGGGYGYT

V: TRBV20-1
J: TRBJ2-3
D: TRBD2
size: few
CDR3: SRRREGLDTQY

V: TRBV2
J: TRBJ1-2
D: -
size: -
CDR3: ASSAGQGGYT

V: TRBV19
J: TRBJ1-2
D: -
size: many
CDR3: ASSMDSGDHNYGYT

V: TRBV12-3/TRBV12-4
J: TRBJ2-1
D: TRBD2
size: few
CDR3: ASSSSGRGYNEQF